The 16 T cell receptor beta chains below come from one sample, sequenced in a study of shared clonotypes between healthy human individuals. Data came from immunoSEQ multiplex PCR; TCRdb stores just in-frame clones and leaves some out. The sample includes 450,000 to 500,000 clones, roughly 80% of them seen just once. Material: PBMCs. The receptors stem from a woman aged 35 to 49 in good health. Some clones in this sample may be carry-over from other donors' samples.

The chain combines TRBV7-8 with TRBJ2-7; 7 positions match TRBD1. CDR1 is SGHVS and CDR2 is FQNEAQ in the germline V gene. With V trimmed by 8 bases and J by 0 bases, 1 base remained unmatched. CDR3 length: 12 amino acids. The CDR3: CASQGVSYEQYF. The CDR3 nucleotides read TGTGCCAGCCAGGGGGTCTCCTACGAGCAGTACTTC.

Of note for this clone: A far larger clone differs by one base, so this is likely a read error. The chain carries TRBV5-6 and TRBJ2-1; 7 nucleotides agree with TRBD2. Germline V lookup: CDR1 SGHDT, CDR2 YYEEEE. V shed 0 bases and J 6 bases; nucleotides not matched to a gene: 12. The CDR3 length is 17 residues. CDR3 sequence reads: CASSLAGIGRAFNEQFF. The CDR3 bases are TGTGCCAGCAGCTTGGCAGGGATAGGGAGGGCGTTCAATGAGCAGTTCTTC. The variable domain in full, completed from reference TRBV5-6 and TRBJ2-1, reads DAGVTQSPTHLIKTRGQQVTLRCSPKSGHDTVSWYQQALGQGPQFIFQYYEEEERQRGNFPDRFSGHQFPNYSSELNVNALLLGDSALYLCASSLAGIGRAFNEQFFGPGTRLTVL.

In its sample, this clone was seen a few times. The genes are TRBV9 and TRBJ1-2; no clear D gene. CDR1 and CDR2 from the germline V gene are SGDLS and YYNGEE. This CDR3 is 12 amino acids long. CDR3: CASEGGNYGYTF. Written as DNA, the CDR3 is TGTGCTTCCGAGGGCGGCAACTATGGCTACACCTTC.

The V gene is TRBV5-1, the J gene TRBJ1-5, with D uncertain. CDR3 length: 12 amino acids. CDR1 SGHRS and CDR2 YFSETQ come from the germline V gene. V was cut by 1 base and J by 9 bases, with 8 bases left in between. CDR3 region: CASSLPPSPQHF. CDR3 nucleotide sequence: TGCGCCAGCAGCTTGCCCCCTTCGCCCCAGCATTTT.

J is TRBJ2-7 and V is TRBV7-6; perhaps TRBD2 as D (6 bases). V was trimmed by 5 bases and J by 4 bases, leaving 15 bases between them. The CDR3 totals 14 residues. Germline CDR1 is SGHVS and CDR2 is FNYEAQ. In DNA form, the CDR3 reads TGTGCCAGCAGCCCGGAGGGCCTGGGGTACGAGCAGTACTTC. This sequence encodes CASSPEGLGYEQYF.

The chain recombines TRBV5-1 with TRBJ2-2; D might be TRBD2 (6 bases). Trimming stripped 2 bases from V and 6 bases from J, with 8 bases between. Germline CDR1 SGHRS, CDR2 YFSETQ. CDR3 length: 13 residues. The CDR3, as DNA: TGCGCCAGCAGCTTATCGGGGGCCGGGGAGCTGTTTTTT. It translates to CASSLSGAGELFF. The full variable domain, in which reference TRBV5-1 and TRBJ2-2 provide the parts outside the CDR3, is KAGVTQTPRYLIKTRGQQVTLSCSPISGHRSVSWYQQTPGQGLQFLFEYFSETQRNKGNFPGRFSGRQFSNSRSEMNVSTLELGDSALYLCASSLSGAGELFFGEGSRLTVL.

As to this clone: A read error is the likely source, as a far larger clone sits one nucleotide away. The gene calls are TRBV30 and TRBJ2-1; D call uncertain. CDR1 GTSNPN and CDR2 SVGIG come from the germline V gene (reference sequence). The CDR3 contains 12 residues. With 1 base removed from V and 9 bases from J, the gap between germline ends came to 10 bases. The CDR3 region is CAWSDMSPEQFF. CDR3 sequence (DNA): TGTGCCTGGAGTGACATGAGCCCTGAGCAGTTCTTC.

A word on this clone: Other nucleotide sequences in the sample specify the same CDR3. The rearrangement joins TRBV5-1 to TRBJ1-3; the D is unclear. V was pared by 0 bases and J by 4 bases, with 8 bases between. Per germline, CDR1 SGHRS and CDR2 YFSETQ. This CDR3 region has 14 residues. The CDR3: CASSLVGLGNTIYF. CDR3 in DNA: TGCGCCAGCAGCTTGGTCGGGCTCGGAAACACCATATATTTT.

V and J are TRBV5-8 and TRBJ1-1, with D hard to call. The CDR3 sequence is 15 residues long. The ends were cut back, 1 base at V and 0 bases at J, with 10 bases in the middle. CDR1 SGHTS and CDR2 YDEGEE come from the germline V gene. The CDR3 sequence is CASSLYLVVNTEAFF. The CDR3 coding sequence is TGTGCCAGCAGCTTGTATCTCGTTGTGAACACTGAAGCTTTCTTT.

This clone was detected only a few times. The chain links TRBV7-3 to TRBJ2-1; D ambiguous. Trimming pared 5 bases from V and 6 bases from J, leaving 11 bases between. Germline V gives CDR1 SGHTA, CDR2 FQGTGA. The CDR3 runs to 13 residues. The CDR3 DNA reads TGTGCCAGCAGCCCCACTCCCAGCAATGAGCAGTTCTTC. It codes for CASSPTPSNEQFF.

This clone was recorded at least ten times. The sample has other DNA sequences that encode this CDR3 too. The chain recombines TRBV5-1 with TRBJ2-5; no definite D call. The germline V gene encodes CDR1 SGHRS and CDR2 YFSETQ. Trimming shortened V by 4 bases and J by 5 bases, and 9 bases separated the two germline ends. CDR3 size: 12 residues. In nucleotides, the CDR3 is TGCGCCAGCAGCCCCCCCGGGGAGACCCAGTACTTC. Its translation: CASSPPGETQYF.

The chain carries TRBV28 and TRBJ1-1; TRBD1 might be the D (6 bases). V was cut by 4 bases and J by 4 bases, with 16 bases left in between. This CDR3 is 15 amino acids long. Germline V CDR1 and CDR2: MDHEN, SYDVKM. The CDR3 is CASSSDRRGSTEAFF. The CDR3 DNA follows: TGTGCCAGCAGTTCCGACAGGCGAGGGAGCACTGAAGCTTTCTTT.

The CDR3: CASSPGRSYGYTF. In DNA, the CDR3 is TGTGCCAGCAGCCCGGGACGGAGCTATGGCTACACCTTC. The J gene is TRBJ1-2, the V gene TRBV28; D is possibly TRBD1 (5 bases). The CDR3 runs to 13 residues. Between the trimmed V and J ends, which lost 6 bases and 4 bases, there was a span of 12 bases. CDR1 MDHEN and CDR2 SYDVKM come from the germline V gene.

The V and J genes are TRBV7-3 and TRBJ2-7; possibly TRBD2 for D (6 bases). The CDR3 is made up of 15 amino acids. The germline V gene has CDR1 SGHTA and CDR2 FQGTGA. Trimming left V 2 bases short and J 5 bases short, with 16 bases between. For the CDR3, the DNA is TGTGCCAGCAGCTTAGGGCCGGGAGAAACAGACGAGCAGTACTTC. This encodes CASSLGPGETDEQYF.

With respect to this clone: This sequence may be a read error, since a much larger clone differs from it by one base. The chain combines TRBV5-6 with TRBJ2-1, with 10 bases that match TRBD1. V shed 5 bases and J 8 bases; nucleotides not matched to a gene: 10. CDR1 SGHDT and CDR2 YYEEEE come from the germline V gene. The CDR3 loop spans 15 amino acids. For the CDR3, the DNA is TGTGCCAGCAGGCTAGACAGGGGGCTTCTGGATGAGCAGTTCTTC. Its protein product is CASRLDRGLLDEQFF. The full variable domain, its missing parts supplied by reference TRBV5-6 and TRBJ2-1, is DAGVTQSPTHLIKTRGQQVTLRCSPKSGHDTVSWYQQALGQGPQFIFQYYEEEERQRGNFPDRFSGHQFPNYSSELNVNALLLGDSALYLCASRLDRGLLDEQFFGPGTRLTVL.

A remark on this clone: The likely explanation is a read error, given a far larger clone one base away. The J gene is TRBJ1-2, the V gene TRBV5-6, with D perhaps matching TRBD1 (6 bases). Germline CDR1 reads SGHDT; CDR2 reads YYEEEE. V dropped 0 bases and J dropped 4 bases, with 10 bases sitting between them. The CDR3 spans 14 residues. The chain's CDR3 is CASSLGGGFYGYTF. CDR3 DNA: TGTGCCAGCAGCTTGGGTGGGGGCTTCTATGGCTACACCTTC. Full variable domain (missing parts from reference TRBV5-6 and TRBJ1-2): DAGVTQSPTHLIKTRGQQVTLRCSPKSGHDTVSWYQQALGQGPQFIFQYYEEEERQRGNFPDRFSGHQFPNYSSELNVNALLLGDSALYLCASSLGGGFYGYTFGSGTRLTVV.